The clone carrying this T cell receptor beta chain was observed a handful of times. Its specificity is unknown. The data belong to a study of beta chain features in type 1 diabetes. Findings and caveats of the study: Any HLA-type effect on TCRB rearrangement remained unresolved here.

Every isolated RNA sample was fully reverse transcribed, so sequencing captured expressed TCRB transcripts. The table came from immunoSEQ multiplex PCR; TCRdb's copy has only in-frame clones and leaves some out. This sample has around 500,000 clones, with approximately 10% found just once. Sequencing was carried out using naive CD4+ T cells from blood. The source is a woman younger than 35 in good health.

This CDR3 is CATSRDPTGNSPLHF. DNA of the CDR3: TGTGCCACCAGCAGAGACCCGACGGGGAATTCACCCCTCCACTTT. The chain carries TRBV15 and TRBJ1-6; D remains unclear. Trimming shortened V by 0 bases and J by 7 bases, and 10 bases separated the two germline ends. The length of the CDR3 is 15 residues. Germline V lookup: CDR1 LNHNV, CDR2 YYDKDF (reference sequence). Full variable domain (rest looked up from reference TRBV15 and TRBJ1-6): DAMVIQNPRYQVTQFGKPVTLSCSQTLNHNVMYWYQQKSSQAPKLLFHYYDKDFNNEADTPDNFQSRRPNTSFCFLDIRSPGLGDTAMYLCATSRDPTGNSPLHFGNGTRLTVT.